This T cell receptor (beta chain) was captured by sequencing in a study of T cell responses to AZD1222 COVID-19 vaccine. Study observations and caveats: Within unmutated variant regions lay the reported targets of nearly half of spike-specific TCRs. Across the whole spike, CD4 TCRs peaked at regions 160-218 and 743-854. Mostly white British, mostly female donors; authors suggested clonal diversity may be underestimated. Seropositive AZD1222 recipients at baseline numbered only five or six.

The CDR3 spans 14 residues. Germline-derived CDR1 and CDR2 are MNHEY and SMNVEV (reference sequence). The V gene end was trimmed by 5 bases and the J gene end by 8 bases; junction bases not matched to a gene: 10. On this clone: The antigen is not known.

Assay used: immunoSEQ multiplex PCR; TCRdb lists only in-frame clones, some missing. The sample has about 150,000 clones; 85% to 95% are singletons. The chain uses TRBV27 and TRBJ1-2; 8 nucleotides match TRBD1. The clonotype was recovered from an adult in good health. Sequenced here: peripheral blood, sampled on day 0 of AZD1222 vaccination. The CDR3 protein is CASSASGGSGGYTF. In DNA, the CDR3 is TGTGCCAGCAGTGCATCAGGGGGCTCGGGAGGCTACACCTTC.